This T cell receptor beta chain was sequenced in a study of T cells and Merkel cell carcinoma outcomes. Whole-study results and caveats: In Merkel cell carcinoma, repertoire and T-cell density reportedly predicted outcomes.

From germline, CDR1 is SEHNR and CDR2 FQNEAQ (reference sequence). Trimming shortened V by 0 bases and J by 2 bases, and 10 bases separated the two germline ends. The CDR3 sequence is 15 residues long. Some clones are missing from TCRdb's copy, which holds only in-frame ones; the method was immunoSEQ multiplex PCR. The sample carries thousands of clones, 77% recorded once. This clone was observed a single time. Its antigen is undetermined. The sequence was obtained from a human donor with Merkel cell carcinoma. Source material: tumor tissue from Merkel cell carcinoma. The rearrangement joins TRBV7-9 to TRBJ2-5; weak D call: TRBD2 (5 bases). The CDR3 sequence: CASSLARGMQETQYF. The CDR3 DNA follows: TGTGCCAGCAGCTTAGCGCGAGGGATGCAAGAGACCCAGTACTTC.